There are many counts of the clone carrying this TCR beta chain. Its antigen is as yet unknown. This CDR3 has 13 residues. Deletions cut 7 bases from V and 8 bases from J, with 14 bases between. Germline CDR1 is SNHLY and CDR2 is FYNNEI. This record comes from a study of T cells after posttransplantation cyclophosphamide. Study observations and caveats: Later blood repertoires were often dominated by clones from the donor CD8+ memory compartment.

Libraries were prepared by immunoSEQ multiplex PCR; TCRdb keeps only in-frame clonotypes and omits some of them. This sample carries more than 25,000 clones, none of them present only once. This TCR derives from a man aged 45-60 years in good health, CMV-negative, and a related stem cell transplant donor. Sequencing input: PBMCs. The chain is built from TRBV2 and TRBJ1-4; TRBD1 is a possible D gene (5 bases). The CDR3, as DNA: TGTGCCAGCATGGCCAGGGCGGGGGAAAAACTGTTTTTT. Protein: CASMARAGEKLFF.